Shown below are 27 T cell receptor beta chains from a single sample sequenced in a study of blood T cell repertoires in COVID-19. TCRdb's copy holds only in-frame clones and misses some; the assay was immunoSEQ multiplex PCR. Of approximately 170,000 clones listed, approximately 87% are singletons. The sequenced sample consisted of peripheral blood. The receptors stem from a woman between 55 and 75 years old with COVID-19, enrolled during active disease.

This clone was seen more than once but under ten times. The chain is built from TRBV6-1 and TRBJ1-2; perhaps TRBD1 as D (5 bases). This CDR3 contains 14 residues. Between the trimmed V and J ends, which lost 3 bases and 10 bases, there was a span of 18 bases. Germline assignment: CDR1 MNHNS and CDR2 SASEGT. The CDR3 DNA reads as TGTGCCAGCAGTGAGGAGGGGCGGTCTGGTGACTACACCTTC. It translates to CASSEEGRSGDYTF.

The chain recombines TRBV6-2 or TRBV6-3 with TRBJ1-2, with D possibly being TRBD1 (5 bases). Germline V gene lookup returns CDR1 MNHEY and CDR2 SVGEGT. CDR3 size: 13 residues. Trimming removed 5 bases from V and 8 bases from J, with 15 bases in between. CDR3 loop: CASSRGVTGGYTF. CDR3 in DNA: TGTGCCAGCAGTCGGGGGGTTACAGGAGGCTACACCTTC.

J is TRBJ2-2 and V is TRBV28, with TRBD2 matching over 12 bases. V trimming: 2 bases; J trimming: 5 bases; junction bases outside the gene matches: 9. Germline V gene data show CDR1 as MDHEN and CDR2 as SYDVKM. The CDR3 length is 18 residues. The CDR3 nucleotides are TGTGCCAGCAGTTTACTAGCGGGAGGGTTAAGTGGGACCGGGGAGCTGTTTTTT. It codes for CASSLLAGGLSGTGELFF.

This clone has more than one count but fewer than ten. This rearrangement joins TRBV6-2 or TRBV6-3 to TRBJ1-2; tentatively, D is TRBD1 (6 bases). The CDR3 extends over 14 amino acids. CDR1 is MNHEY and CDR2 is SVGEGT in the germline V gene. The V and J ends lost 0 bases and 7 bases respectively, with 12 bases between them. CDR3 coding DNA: TGTGCCAGCAGTTACTCTGCCAGGGGTGGTGGCTACACCTTC. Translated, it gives CASSYSARGGGYTF.

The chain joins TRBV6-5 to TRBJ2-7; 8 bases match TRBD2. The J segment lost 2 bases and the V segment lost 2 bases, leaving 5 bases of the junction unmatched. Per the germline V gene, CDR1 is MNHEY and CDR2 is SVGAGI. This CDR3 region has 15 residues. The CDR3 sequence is CASSYVGGGTYEQYF. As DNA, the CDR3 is TGTGCCAGCAGTTACGTCGGCGGGGGGACCTACGAGCAGTACTTC.

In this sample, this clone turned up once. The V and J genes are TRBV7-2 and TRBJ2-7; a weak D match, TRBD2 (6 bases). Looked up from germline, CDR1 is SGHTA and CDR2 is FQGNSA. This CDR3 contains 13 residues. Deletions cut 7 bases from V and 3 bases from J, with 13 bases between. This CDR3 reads CASTPGAHYEQYF. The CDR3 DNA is TGTGCCAGCACTCCGGGAGCCCACTACGAGCAGTACTTC. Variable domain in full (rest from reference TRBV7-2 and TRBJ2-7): GAGVSQSPSNKVTEKGKDVELRCDPISGHTALYWYRQSLGQGLEFLIYFQGNSAPDKSGLPSDRFSAERTGGSVSTLTIQRTQQEDSAVYLCASTPGAHYEQYFGPGTRLTVT.

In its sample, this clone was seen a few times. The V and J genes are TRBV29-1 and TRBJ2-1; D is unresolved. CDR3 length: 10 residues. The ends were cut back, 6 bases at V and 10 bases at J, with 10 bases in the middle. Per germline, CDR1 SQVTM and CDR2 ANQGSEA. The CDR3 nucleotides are TGCAGCGTGGGCCATCCCGAGCAGTTCTTC. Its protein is CSVGHPEQFF.

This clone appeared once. This CDR3 is CASRVRTSGGADTQYF. CDR3 DNA sequence: TGCGCCAGCAGGGTTAGGACTAGCGGGGGCGCAGATACGCAGTATTTT. The genes are TRBV10-1 and TRBJ2-3, with TRBD2 matching over 13 bases. This CDR3 contains 16 residues. Unmatched junction bases numbered 7, after V lost 6 bases and J lost 4 bases. Per germline, CDR1 WNHNN and CDR2 SYGVQD (reference sequence).

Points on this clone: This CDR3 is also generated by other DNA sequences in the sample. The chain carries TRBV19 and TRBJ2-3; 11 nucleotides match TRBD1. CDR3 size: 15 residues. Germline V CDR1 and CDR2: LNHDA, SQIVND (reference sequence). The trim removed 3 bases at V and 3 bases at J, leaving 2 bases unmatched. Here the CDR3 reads CASSIGTGGTDTQYF. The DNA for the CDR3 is TGTGCCAGTAGTATTGGGACAGGGGGAACAGATACGCAGTATTTT.

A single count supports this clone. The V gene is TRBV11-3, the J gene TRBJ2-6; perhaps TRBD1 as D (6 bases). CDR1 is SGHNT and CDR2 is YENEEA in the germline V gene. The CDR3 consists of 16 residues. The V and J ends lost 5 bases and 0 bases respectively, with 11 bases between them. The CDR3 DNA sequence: TGTGCCAGCAGCGATTGGACAGACTCTGGGGCCAACGTCCTGACTTTC. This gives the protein CASSDWTDSGANVLTF.

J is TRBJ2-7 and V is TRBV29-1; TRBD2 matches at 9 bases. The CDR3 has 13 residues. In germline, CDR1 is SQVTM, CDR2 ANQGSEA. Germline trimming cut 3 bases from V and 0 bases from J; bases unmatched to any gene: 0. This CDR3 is CSVDSGSSYEQYF. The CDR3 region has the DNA TGCAGCGTTGATAGCGGGAGCTCCTACGAGCAGTACTTC.

The CDR3 spells CASSLFSGTGVRGANIQYF. The CDR3 region has the DNA TGTGCCAGCAGTTTATTCAGCGGGACAGGGGTACGTGGGGCAAACATTCAGTACTTC. J is TRBJ2-4 and V is TRBV27, with TRBD1 matching over 10 bases. V gave up 1 base and J gave up 6 bases; unmatched junction bases: 15. CDR1 MNHEY and CDR2 SMNVEV come from the germline V gene (reference sequence). This CDR3 has 19 amino acids.

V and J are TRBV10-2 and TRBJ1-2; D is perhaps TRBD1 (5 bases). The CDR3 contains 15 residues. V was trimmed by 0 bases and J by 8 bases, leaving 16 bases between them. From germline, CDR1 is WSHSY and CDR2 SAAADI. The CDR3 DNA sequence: TGCGCCAGCAGTGAGTCGAGGCAGGGTTCGGAAGGCTACACCTTC. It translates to CASSESRQGSEGYTF.

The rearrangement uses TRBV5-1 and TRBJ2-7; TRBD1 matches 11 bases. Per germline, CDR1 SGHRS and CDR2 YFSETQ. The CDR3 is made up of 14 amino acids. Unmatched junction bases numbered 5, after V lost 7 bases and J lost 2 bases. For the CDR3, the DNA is TGCGCCAGCCAGGGGACAGGGGGGACCTACGAGCAGTACTTC. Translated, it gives CASQGTGGTYEQYF.

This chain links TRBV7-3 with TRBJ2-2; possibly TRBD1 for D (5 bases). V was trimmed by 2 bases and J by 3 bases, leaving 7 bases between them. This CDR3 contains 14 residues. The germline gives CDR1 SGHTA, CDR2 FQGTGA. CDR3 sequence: CASSLGAYTGELFF. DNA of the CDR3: TGTGCCAGCAGCTTAGGGGCGTACACCGGGGAGCTGTTTTTT.

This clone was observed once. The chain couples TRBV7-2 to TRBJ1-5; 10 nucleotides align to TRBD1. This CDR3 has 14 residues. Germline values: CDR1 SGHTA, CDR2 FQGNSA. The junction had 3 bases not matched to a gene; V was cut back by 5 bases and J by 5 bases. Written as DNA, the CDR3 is TGTGCCAGCAGCGGGGGACAGGGGTATCAGCCCCAGCATTTT. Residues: CASSGGQGYQPQHF. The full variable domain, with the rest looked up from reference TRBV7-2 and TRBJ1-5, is GAGVSQSPSNKVTEKGKDVELRCDPISGHTALYWYRQSLGQGLEFLIYFQGNSAPDKSGLPSDRFSAERTGGSVSTLTIQRTQQEDSAVYLCASSGGQGYQPQHFGDGTRLSIL.

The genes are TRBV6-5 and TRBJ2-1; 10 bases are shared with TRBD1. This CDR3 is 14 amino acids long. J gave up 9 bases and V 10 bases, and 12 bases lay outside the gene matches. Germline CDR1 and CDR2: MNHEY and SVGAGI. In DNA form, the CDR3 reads TGTGCCACTGTGACAGGGGGCAATTCGGGTGAGCAGTTCTTC. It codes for CATVTGGNSGEQFF.

CDR3 protein: CAALVAGGTGELFF. CDR3 bases: TGTGCCGCCCTAGTGGCGGGAGGCACCGGGGAGCTGTTTTTT. The chain carries TRBV15 and TRBJ2-2; 8 positions agree with TRBD2. The trim removed 11 bases at V and 4 bases at J, leaving 9 bases unmatched. CDR3 length equals 14 residues. Germline-derived CDR1 and CDR2 are LNHNV and YYDKDF (reference sequence).

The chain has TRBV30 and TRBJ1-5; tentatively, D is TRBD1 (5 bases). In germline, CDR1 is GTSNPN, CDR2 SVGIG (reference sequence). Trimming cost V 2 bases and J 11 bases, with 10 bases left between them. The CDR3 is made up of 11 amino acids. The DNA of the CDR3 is TGTGCCTGGAGTCAGGGTCCAGCCCAGCATTTT. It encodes CAWSQGPAQHF.

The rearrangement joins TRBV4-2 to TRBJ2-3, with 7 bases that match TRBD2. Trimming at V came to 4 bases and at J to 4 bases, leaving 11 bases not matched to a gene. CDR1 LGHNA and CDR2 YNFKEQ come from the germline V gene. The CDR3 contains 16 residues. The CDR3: CASSPVGGRAADTQYF. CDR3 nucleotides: TGTGCCAGCAGCCCAGTGGGAGGGAGGGCCGCAGATACGCAGTATTTT.

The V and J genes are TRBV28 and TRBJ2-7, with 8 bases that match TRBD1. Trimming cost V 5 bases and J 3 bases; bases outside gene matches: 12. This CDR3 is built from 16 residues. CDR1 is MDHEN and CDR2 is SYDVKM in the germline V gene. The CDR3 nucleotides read TGTGCCAGCAGTAGCATGGACAGGGCCCCGAACTACGAGCAGTACTTC. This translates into CASSSMDRAPNYEQYF.

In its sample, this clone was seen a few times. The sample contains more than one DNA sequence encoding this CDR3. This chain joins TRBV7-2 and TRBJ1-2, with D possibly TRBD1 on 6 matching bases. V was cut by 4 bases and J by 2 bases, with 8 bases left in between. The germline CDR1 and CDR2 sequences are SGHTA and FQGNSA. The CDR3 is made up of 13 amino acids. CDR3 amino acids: CASSSTGNYGYTF. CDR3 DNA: TGTGCCAGCAGCTCTACAGGGAACTATGGCTACACCTTC.

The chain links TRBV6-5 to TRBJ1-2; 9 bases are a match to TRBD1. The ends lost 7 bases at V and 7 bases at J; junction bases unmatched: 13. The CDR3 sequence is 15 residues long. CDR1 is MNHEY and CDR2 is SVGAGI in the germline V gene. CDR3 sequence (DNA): TGTGCCAGCACTACTTTTTCCGGGACAGGGCTTGGCTACACCTTC. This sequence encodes CASTTFSGTGLGYTF.

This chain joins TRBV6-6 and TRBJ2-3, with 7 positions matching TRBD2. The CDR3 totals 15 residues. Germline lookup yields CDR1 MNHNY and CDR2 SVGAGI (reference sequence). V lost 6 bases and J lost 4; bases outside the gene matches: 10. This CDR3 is CASRRLASTADTQYF. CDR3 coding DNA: TGTGCCAGCAGGAGACTAGCTTCCACTGCAGATACGCAGTATTTT.

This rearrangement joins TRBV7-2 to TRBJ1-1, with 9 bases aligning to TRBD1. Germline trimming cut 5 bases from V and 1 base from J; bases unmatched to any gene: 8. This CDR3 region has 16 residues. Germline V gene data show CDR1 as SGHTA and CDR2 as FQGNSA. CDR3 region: CASSKGQGWGNTEAFF. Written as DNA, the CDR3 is TGTGCCAGCAGCAAAGGACAGGGGTGGGGGAACACTGAAGCTTTCTTT.

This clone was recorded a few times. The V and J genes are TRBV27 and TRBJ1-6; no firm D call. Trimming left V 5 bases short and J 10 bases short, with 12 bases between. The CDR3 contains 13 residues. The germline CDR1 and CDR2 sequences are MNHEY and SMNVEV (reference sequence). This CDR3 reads CASSPLGRSPLHF. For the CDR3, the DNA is TGTGCCAGCAGTCCTCTTGGTAGATCACCCCTCCACTTT.

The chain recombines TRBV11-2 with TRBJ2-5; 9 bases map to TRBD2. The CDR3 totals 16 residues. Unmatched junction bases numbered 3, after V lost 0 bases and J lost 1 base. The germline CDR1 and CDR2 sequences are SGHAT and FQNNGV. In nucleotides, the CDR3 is TGTGCCAGCAGCTTAGAGGCGGGGGGGGGCCAAGAGACCCAGTACTTC. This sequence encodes CASSLEAGGGQETQYF.